The clone carrying this T cell receptor beta chain was seen a few times. What it recognizes is unknown. Single TCR cDNA molecules each had their own unique molecular identifier. In TCRdb, the 5' RACE reads were re-called with MiXCR into one record per CDR3 protein. The table records over 4,000 distinct CDR3 sequences, just under 30% of them present only once. Regarding time point: sample taken at primary tumor resection. This entry comes from a study of spatial heterogeneity in lung cancer. Regarding the study as a whole: Tracking of tumor mutation counts was seen in expanded intratumoral alpha and beta TCR counts.

The germline V and J ends were trimmed by 2 bases and 3 bases, with 11 bases remaining between them. In germline, CDR1 is SGHKS, CDR2 YYEKEE (reference sequence). CDR3 size: 14 residues. This sequence originates from a female donor with early-stage non-small cell lung cancer. V gene TRBV5-5 combines with J gene TRBJ1-2; D gene unclear. The sample here was lung tumor tissue, taken at surgery. CDR3 DNA: TGTGCCAGCAGCTTATCGGAAGAGGACTATGGCTACACCTTC. It specifies CASSLSEEDYGYTF.